This TCR beta chain was retrieved from a study of T cell changes during pregnancy in multiple sclerosis. Profiled with immunoSEQ multiplex PCR; TCRdb holds only in-frame clones, not every one. The sample records some 30,000 clones, about 91% being singletons. The CDR3 spans 12 residues. Trimming took off 2 bases at V and 5 bases at J, with 7 bases between the two ends. From germline, CDR1 is PRHDT and CDR2 FYEKMQ (reference sequence). The rearrangement links TRBV13 to TRBJ2-7; D remains unclear. Sample: CD8+ T cells from peripheral blood mononuclear cells, taken after pregnancy. The TCR comes from a female donor with multiple sclerosis, enrolled in a pregnancy study. The CDR3 bases are TGTGCCAGCAGCTTACTTGTAGACGAGCAGTACTTC. Its protein is CASSLLVDEQYF. Based on the CDR3 plus reference TRBV13 and TRBJ2-7, the full variable domain is AAGVIQSPRHLIKEKRETATLKCYPIPRHDTVYWYQQGPGQDPQFLISFYEKMQSDKGSIPDRFSAQQFSDYHSELNMSSLELGDSALYFCASSLLVDEQYFGPGTRLTVT.